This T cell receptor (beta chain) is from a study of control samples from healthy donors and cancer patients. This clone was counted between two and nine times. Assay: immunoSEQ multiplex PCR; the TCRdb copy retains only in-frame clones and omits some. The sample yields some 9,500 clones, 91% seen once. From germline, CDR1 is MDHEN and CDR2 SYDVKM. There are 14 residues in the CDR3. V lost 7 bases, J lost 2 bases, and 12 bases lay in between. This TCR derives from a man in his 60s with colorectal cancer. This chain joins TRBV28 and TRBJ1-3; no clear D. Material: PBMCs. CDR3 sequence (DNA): TGTGCCAGCAACTCCGAGACTGCTGGAAACACCATATATTTT. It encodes CASNSETAGNTIYF. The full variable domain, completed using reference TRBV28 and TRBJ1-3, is DVKVTQSSRYLVKRTGEKVFLECVQDMDHENMFWYRQDPGLGLRLIYFSYDVKMKEKGDIPEGYSVSREKKERFSLILESASTNQTSMYLCASNSETAGNTIYFGEGSWLTVV.